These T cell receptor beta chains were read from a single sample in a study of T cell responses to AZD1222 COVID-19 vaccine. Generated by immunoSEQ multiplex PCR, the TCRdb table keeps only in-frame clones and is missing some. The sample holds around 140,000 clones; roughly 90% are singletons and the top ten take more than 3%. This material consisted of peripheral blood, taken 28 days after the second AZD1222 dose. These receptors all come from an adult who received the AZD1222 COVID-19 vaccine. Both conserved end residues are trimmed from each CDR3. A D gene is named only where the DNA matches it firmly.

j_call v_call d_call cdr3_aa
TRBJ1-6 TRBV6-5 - ASSFFGQNNSPLH
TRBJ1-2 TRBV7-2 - ASSLQANNYGYT
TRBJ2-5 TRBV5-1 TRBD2 ASTWRGGETQY
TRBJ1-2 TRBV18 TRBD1 ASSPGTGNRGYT
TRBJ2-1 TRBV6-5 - ASINTYNEQF
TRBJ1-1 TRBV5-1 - ASGEQGNTEAF
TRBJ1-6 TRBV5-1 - ASSLIAQSSYNSPLH
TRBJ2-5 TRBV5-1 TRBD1 ASSFSRDRKQETQY
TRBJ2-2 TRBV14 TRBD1 ASSQWTGRTGELF
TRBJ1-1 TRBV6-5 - ASSYGGGTEAF
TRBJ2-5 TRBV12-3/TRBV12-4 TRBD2 ASSSGTSGPGD
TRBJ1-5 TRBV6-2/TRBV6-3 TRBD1 ASSYGTAGGNQPQH
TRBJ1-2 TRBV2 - ASSERPDYGYT
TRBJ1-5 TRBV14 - ASSLAGGGQPQH
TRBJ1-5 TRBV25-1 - ASSKGGTDIQPQH
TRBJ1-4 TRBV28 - ASSSPGGKLF
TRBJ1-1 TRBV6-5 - ASSYSSLNTEAF
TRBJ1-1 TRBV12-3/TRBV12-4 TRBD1 ASSRTGNTEAF
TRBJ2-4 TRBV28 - ASSLFATKNIQY
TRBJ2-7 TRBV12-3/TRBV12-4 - ASSLSTYYEQY
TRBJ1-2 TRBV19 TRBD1 ASSIGQGAEGDGYT
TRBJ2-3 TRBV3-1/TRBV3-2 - ASSQIPGRTSTDTQY
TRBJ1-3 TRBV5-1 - ASSMRSGFTSGNTIY
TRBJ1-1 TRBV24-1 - ATSDENTEAF
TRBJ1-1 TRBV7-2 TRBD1 ASSWAGQANTEAF
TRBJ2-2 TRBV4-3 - ASSQDGPRPGELF
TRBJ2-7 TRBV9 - ASSVGRAGTGEQY
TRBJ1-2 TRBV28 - ASIAGANYGYT
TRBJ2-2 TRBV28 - ASRTGSGELF
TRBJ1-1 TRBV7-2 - ASISPRGLNTEAF
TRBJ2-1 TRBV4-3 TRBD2 ASSFGRGYNEQF
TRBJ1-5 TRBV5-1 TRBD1 ASSPQGAPQPQH
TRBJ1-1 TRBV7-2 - ASSLKMGYTEAF
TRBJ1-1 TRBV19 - ASRAGVNMNTEAF
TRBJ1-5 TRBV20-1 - SASGRGGNQPQH
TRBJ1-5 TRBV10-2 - ASSEIHGAGNQPQH
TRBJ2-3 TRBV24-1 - ATSDFSSGTDTQY
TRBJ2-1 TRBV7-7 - ASSLEGSSYNEQF
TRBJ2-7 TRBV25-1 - ASSDSVRGNYEQY
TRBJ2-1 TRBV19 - ASSISAAGLYNEQF
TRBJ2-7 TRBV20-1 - SASRGSGEQY
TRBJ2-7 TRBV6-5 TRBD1 ASSYQDRGLEQY